This passage covers 28 T cell receptor beta chains from one sample sequenced in a study of blood T cell repertoires in COVID-19. Profiled with immunoSEQ multiplex PCR; TCRdb holds only in-frame clones, not every one. This table has 150,000 to 180,000 clones, around 83% appearing once. Sample: peripheral blood. These receptors were obtained from a woman aged 55-69 years with COVID-19, enrolled during active disease.

The chain has TRBV6-5 and TRBJ1-5; D not certain. Trimming shortened V by 7 bases and J by 10 bases, and 20 bases separated the two germline ends. The CDR3 is made up of 14 amino acids. Per germline, CDR1 MNHEY and CDR2 SVGAGI. The CDR3 region is CASNLSGGESPQHF. DNA for the CDR3: TGTGCCAGCAATCTCTCGGGTGGTGAAAGTCCCCAGCATTTT.

The rearrangement joins TRBV5-6 to TRBJ2-3; 15 positions match TRBD2. The V and J ends lost 4 bases and 8 bases, in that order; junction bases with no gene match: 5. CDR3 size: 15 residues. Germline CDR1 and CDR2: SGHDT and YYEEEE. CDR3 region: CASSGRTSGRGTQYF. The CDR3, as DNA: TGTGCCAGCAGCGGGCGGACTAGCGGGAGGGGTACGCAGTATTTT.

The chain joins TRBV7-2 to TRBJ2-1; 7 bases are shared with TRBD2. Germline assignment: CDR1 SGHTA and CDR2 FQGNSA. This CDR3 has 19 residues. V dropped 3 bases and J dropped 5; count of bases not matched to a gene: 19. CDR3 sequence (DNA): TGTGCCAGCAGCTTCTTTATCCGGGACTATCGGCCCGAGCACAATGAGCAGTTCTTC. It codes for CASSFFIRDYRPEHNEQFF. Supplemented by reference TRBV7-2 and TRBJ2-1, the full variable domain reads GAGVSQSPSNKVTEKGKDVELRCDPISGHTALYWYRQSLGQGLEFLIYFQGNSAPDKSGLPSDRFSAERTGGSVSTLTIQRTQQEDSAVYLCASSFFIRDYRPEHNEQFFGPGTRLTVL.

The CDR3 DNA is TGTGCCAGCAGCCTAAGGACTAGCGCCCACACAGATACGCAGTATTTT. This sequence encodes CASSLRTSAHTDTQYF. The chain joins TRBV3-1 (or the pseudogene TRBV3-2) to TRBJ2-3; the match to TRBD2 covers 9 bases. CDR1 LGHDT and CDR2 YNNKEL come from the germline V gene (reference sequence). J was trimmed by 2 bases and V by 4 bases; bases with no gene match: 7. The CDR3 is 16 residues long.

The table lists this clone with a count of one. The gene calls are TRBV5-1 and TRBJ2-6; D unclear. V shed 4 bases and J shed 0 bases, with 5 bases lying between them. Per the germline V gene, CDR1 is SGHRS and CDR2 is YFSETQ. CDR3 length equals 14 residues. The DNA for the CDR3 is TGCGCCAGCAGCGTATACTCTGGGGCCAACGTCCTGACTTTC. This encodes CASSVYSGANVLTF.

This clone was detected only once. The chain uses TRBV6-1 and TRBJ2-1, with a weak D call TRBD2 (5 bases). Looked up from germline, CDR1 is MNHNS and CDR2 is SASEGT. The CDR3 spans 16 residues. Trimming pared 2 bases from V and 2 bases from J, leaving 13 bases between. The CDR3: CASSERRQLTYNEQFF. CDR3 DNA sequence: TGTGCCAGCAGTGAAAGGAGGCAGTTGACCTACAATGAGCAGTTCTTC.

The J gene is TRBJ1-3, the V gene TRBV7-3; D is ambiguous. Germline V gene lookup returns CDR1 SGHTA and CDR2 FQGTGA. Trimming pared 6 bases from V and 0 bases from J, leaving 12 bases between. The CDR3 is 15 amino acids. The CDR3 protein is CASRLGPSSGNTIYF. The CDR3 nucleotides read TGTGCCAGCAGATTAGGGCCGAGCTCTGGAAACACCATATATTTT.

The CDR3 DNA follows: TGTGCCAGCAGTCAAGAGGTGAACACTGAAGCTTTCTTT. Translating gives CASSQEVNTEAFF. The chain links TRBV6-4 to TRBJ1-1; no reliable D call. CDR1 is MRHNA and CDR2 is SNTAGT in the germline V gene. V gave up 5 bases and J gave up 0 bases, with 7 bases separating them. The CDR3 sequence is 13 residues long.

The genes are TRBV18 and TRBJ2-1; no reliable D call. Trimming pared 6 bases from V and 6 bases from J, leaving 12 bases between. Germline V gives CDR1 KGHSH, CDR2 LQKENI. The CDR3 extends over 13 amino acids. CDR3 in amino acids: CASSPLRGNEQFF. In nucleotides, the CDR3 is TGTGCCAGCTCGCCCTTACGAGGCAATGAGCAGTTCTTC.

The V call is TRBV7-3, the J call TRBJ2-1; a possible D gene is TRBD2 (5 bases). Looked up from germline, CDR1 is SGHTA and CDR2 is FQGTGA. The CDR3 consists of 16 residues. V lost 1 base, J lost 0 bases, and 10 bases lay in between. The CDR3 coding sequence is TGTGCCAGCAGCTTAAAGTACCGGGACTCCTACAATGAGCAGTTCTTC. Residues: CASSLKYRDSYNEQFF. The entire variable domain, with the rest obtained from reference TRBV7-3 and TRBJ2-1, is as follows: GAGVSQTPSNKVTEKGKYVELRCDPISGHTALYWYRQSLGQGPEFLIYFQGTGAADDSGLPNDRFFAVRPEGSVSTLKIQRTERGDSAVYLCASSLKYRDSYNEQFFGPGTRLTVL.

The chain carries TRBV20-1 and TRBJ1-5; D gene unclear. V lost 0 bases to trimming and J lost 12 bases, with 9 bases between them. The germline gives CDR1 DFQATT, CDR2 SNEGSKA (reference sequence). This CDR3 comprises 11 residues. The CDR3, as DNA: TGCAGTGCTAGAGATACGGGTCACCAGCATTTT. Translated: CSARDTGHQHF.

The chain uses TRBV7-8 and TRBJ1-3, with TRBD1 matching 8 bases. Trimming removed 5 bases from V and 2 bases from J; junction bases left unmatched: 11. CDR1 and CDR2 from the germline V gene are SGHVS and FQNEAQ. The CDR3 sequence is 17 residues long. In DNA form, the CDR3 reads TGTGCCAGCAGCCCGTACCTGGGACAGGAGACTGGAAACACCATATATTTT. Protein product: CASSPYLGQETGNTIYF.

This rearrangement joins TRBV5-4 to TRBJ1-1; tentative D call: TRBD1 (5 bases). This CDR3 has 15 residues. V lost 2 bases and J 4 bases, leaving 15 bases between the germline ends. The V gene's germline CDR1 is SGHNT and CDR2 YYREEE (reference sequence). Here the CDR3 reads CASSFRGGRVTEAFF. In nucleotides, the CDR3 is TGTGCCAGCAGCTTTAGGGGAGGTCGGGTCACTGAAGCTTTCTTT. The complete variable domain, with remaining parts taken from reference TRBV5-4 and TRBJ1-1, reads ETGVTQSPTHLIKTRGQQVTLRCSSQSGHNTVSWYQQALGQGPQFIFQYYREEENGRGNFPPRFSGLQFPNYSSELNVNALELDDSALYLCASSFRGGRVTEAFFGQGTRLTVV.

V usage is TRBV6-1 and J usage is TRBJ1-2; D gene unclear. Germline CDR1 MNHNS, CDR2 SASEGT. CDR3 length equals 14 residues. The germline V and J ends were trimmed by 3 bases and 2 bases, with 10 bases remaining between them. CDR3 nucleotides: TGTGCCAGCAGTGAGAGGGCAAGAAACTATGGCTACACCTTC. This codes for CASSERARNYGYTF.

The V call is TRBV18, the J call TRBJ1-1; D may be TRBD1 (6 bases). Between the trimmed V and J ends, which lost 4 bases and 0 bases, there was a span of 12 bases. The CDR3 spans 15 residues. Germline V CDR1 and CDR2: KGHSH, LQKENI. CDR3: CASSQGVGVNTEAFF. CDR3 bases: TGTGCCAGCTCACAGGGGGTCGGGGTGAACACTGAAGCTTTCTTT. The variable domain in full, completed from reference TRBV18 and TRBJ1-1, reads NAGVMQNPRHLVRRRGQEARLRCSPMKGHSHVYWYRQLPEEGLKFMVYLQKENIIDESGMPKERFSAEFPKEGPSILRIQQVVRGDSAAYFCASSQGVGVNTEAFFGQGTRLTVV.

This clone was counted a single time. The CDR3 nucleotides are TGCGCCAGCAGTTTCTCAGGGAACACTGAAGCTTTCTTT. Its translation: CASSFSGNTEAFF. J is TRBJ1-1 and V is TRBV10-1; D remains unclear. The CDR3 length is 13 residues. V was shortened by 5 bases and J by 1 base, with 8 bases between the two germline ends. The V gene's germline CDR1 is WNHNN and CDR2 SYGVQD (reference sequence).

The chain has TRBV10-2 and TRBJ1-2; 7 nucleotides agree with TRBD1. The CDR3 sequence is 13 residues long. In germline, CDR1 is WSHSY, CDR2 SAAADI. Trimming took 6 bases from V and 6 from J; bases not matched to a gene: 7. The CDR3 sequence: CASSRQGVDGYTF. CDR3 coding DNA: TGCGCCAGCAGCCGACAGGGAGTGGATGGCTACACCTTC.

CDR3 residues: CASSRGTEAFF. The CDR3 DNA is TGTGCCAGCAGCCGAGGCACTGAAGCTTTCTTT. The chain couples TRBV3-1 (or the pseudogene TRBV3-2) to TRBJ1-1; D call uncertain. CDR3 length: 11 amino acids. Trimming shortened V by 4 bases and J by 4 bases, and 4 bases separated the two germline ends. The germline V gene has CDR1 LGHDT and CDR2 YNNKEL (reference sequence).

The V and J genes are TRBV7-9 and TRBJ1-5, with D perhaps TRBD1 (5 bases). Germline lookup yields CDR1 SEHNR and CDR2 FQNEAQ (reference sequence). V was clipped by 1 base and J by 0 bases, with 16 bases between them. The CDR3 sequence is 18 residues long. CDR3: CASSLDLWGDYSNQPQHF. DNA of the CDR3: TGTGCCAGCAGCTTAGATCTGTGGGGGGACTATAGCAATCAGCCCCAGCATTTT.

V is TRBV18 and J is TRBJ1-4, with TRBD1 matching 8 bases. The junction had 7 bases not matched to a gene; V was cut back by 3 bases and J by 4 bases. This CDR3 contains 16 residues. From germline, CDR1 is KGHSH and CDR2 LQKENI. CDR3 bases: TGTGCCAGCTCACCTGTCACCGGGACAGGTAATGAAAAACTGTTTTTT. It translates to CASSPVTGTGNEKLFF. The full variable domain, with the rest looked up from reference TRBV18 and TRBJ1-4, is NAGVMQNPRHLVRRRGQEARLRCSPMKGHSHVYWYRQLPEEGLKFMVYLQKENIIDESGMPKERFSAEFPKEGPSILRIQQVVRGDSAAYFCASSPVTGTGNEKLFFGSGTQLSVL.

The sample holds a few counts of this clone. The chain links TRBV5-1 to TRBJ2-5; D is uncertain. Trimming cost V 3 bases and J 0 bases, with 12 bases left between them. This CDR3 is built from 15 residues. Germline loops: CDR1 SGHRS, CDR2 YFSETQ. CDR3 nucleotides: TGCGCCAGCAGCTCCACCAACACGTACCAAGAGACCCAGTACTTC. It specifies CASSSTNTYQETQYF. The full variable domain, in which reference TRBV5-1 and TRBJ2-5 provide the parts outside the CDR3, is KAGVTQTPRYLIKTRGQQVTLSCSPISGHRSVSWYQQTPGQGLQFLFEYFSETQRNKGNFPGRFSGRQFSNSRSEMNVSTLELGDSALYLCASSSTNTYQETQYFGPGTRLLVL.

This clone occurred a few times. The chain recombines TRBV5-5 with TRBJ1-6; 7 positions agree with TRBD1. The CDR3 contains 15 residues. V dropped 4 bases and J dropped 7; count of bases not matched to a gene: 8. Germline loops: CDR1 SGHKS, CDR2 YYEKEE (reference sequence). Here the CDR3 DNA reads TGTGCCAGCAGCCTAGAGGGACAGCCCAATTCACCCCTCCACTTT. This encodes CASSLEGQPNSPLHF.

The rearrangement uses TRBV19 and TRBJ2-1, with 7 bases aligning to TRBD2. CDR1 is LNHDA, CDR2 SQIVND, per germline (reference sequence). V was clipped by 4 bases and J by 1 base; unmatched bases: 10. This CDR3 is 17 amino acids long. CDR3 residues: CASSSSGLQKSYNEQFF. The CDR3 coding sequence is TGTGCCAGTAGTAGCTCGGGACTACAAAAATCCTACAATGAGCAGTTCTTC.

This chain links TRBV7-6 with TRBJ1-2; D gene unclear. The CDR3 runs 13 residues. CDR1 SGHVS and CDR2 FNYEAQ come from the germline V gene. V shed 6 bases and J shed 6 bases, with 14 bases lying between them. For the CDR3, the DNA is TGTGCCAGCAGTTCGTTCCGGAGGGATGGCTACACCTTC. It translates to CASSSFRRDGYTF. Filled out from reference TRBV7-6 and TRBJ1-2, the complete variable domain reads GAGVSQSPRYKVTKRGQDVALRCDPISGHVSLYWYRQALGQGPEFLTYFNYEAQQDKSGLPNDRFSAERPEGSISTLTIQRTEQRDSAMYRCASSSFRRDGYTFGSGTRLTVV.

The V gene is TRBV5-1, the J gene TRBJ2-5; tentative D call: TRBD2 (5 bases). CDR3 length equals 14 residues. Deletions cut 3 bases from V and 5 bases from J, with 14 bases between. Looked up from germline, CDR1 is SGHRS and CDR2 is YFSETQ. Here the CDR3 reads CASSSALGGETQYF. For the CDR3, the DNA is TGCGCCAGCAGCTCCGCCCTGGGCGGGGAGACCCAGTACTTC.

The count of this clone is one. This chain uses TRBV11-2 with TRBJ1-3; perhaps TRBD1 as D (5 bases). The CDR3 length is 15 residues. V shed 5 bases and J shed 0 bases, with 11 bases lying between them. Germline CDR1 and CDR2: SGHAT and FQNNGV. CDR3 sequence: CASSRQFDSGNTIYF. The DNA for the CDR3 is TGTGCCAGCAGCCGACAGTTTGACTCTGGAAACACCATATATTTT.

The chain couples TRBV12-5 to TRBJ1-5; D possibly corresponds to TRBD1 (5 bases). Germline lookup yields CDR1 LGHNT and CDR2 FRNRAP. The ends were cut back, 3 bases at V and 6 bases at J, with 12 bases in the middle. The CDR3 spans 14 residues. The CDR3 region is CASGFSRGGQPQHF. The CDR3 nucleotides read TGTGCTAGTGGTTTTTCCCGGGGGGGTCAGCCCCAGCATTTT.

The V and J genes are TRBV19 and TRBJ2-1; 11 nucleotides align to TRBD2. The germline gives CDR1 LNHDA, CDR2 SQIVND (reference sequence). Unmatched junction bases numbered 8, after V lost 5 bases and J lost 5 bases. This CDR3 comprises 16 residues. CDR3: CASSDFSGGVNNEQFF. CDR3 coding DNA: TGTGCCAGTAGTGACTTTAGCGGGGGGGTTAACAATGAGCAGTTCTTC.